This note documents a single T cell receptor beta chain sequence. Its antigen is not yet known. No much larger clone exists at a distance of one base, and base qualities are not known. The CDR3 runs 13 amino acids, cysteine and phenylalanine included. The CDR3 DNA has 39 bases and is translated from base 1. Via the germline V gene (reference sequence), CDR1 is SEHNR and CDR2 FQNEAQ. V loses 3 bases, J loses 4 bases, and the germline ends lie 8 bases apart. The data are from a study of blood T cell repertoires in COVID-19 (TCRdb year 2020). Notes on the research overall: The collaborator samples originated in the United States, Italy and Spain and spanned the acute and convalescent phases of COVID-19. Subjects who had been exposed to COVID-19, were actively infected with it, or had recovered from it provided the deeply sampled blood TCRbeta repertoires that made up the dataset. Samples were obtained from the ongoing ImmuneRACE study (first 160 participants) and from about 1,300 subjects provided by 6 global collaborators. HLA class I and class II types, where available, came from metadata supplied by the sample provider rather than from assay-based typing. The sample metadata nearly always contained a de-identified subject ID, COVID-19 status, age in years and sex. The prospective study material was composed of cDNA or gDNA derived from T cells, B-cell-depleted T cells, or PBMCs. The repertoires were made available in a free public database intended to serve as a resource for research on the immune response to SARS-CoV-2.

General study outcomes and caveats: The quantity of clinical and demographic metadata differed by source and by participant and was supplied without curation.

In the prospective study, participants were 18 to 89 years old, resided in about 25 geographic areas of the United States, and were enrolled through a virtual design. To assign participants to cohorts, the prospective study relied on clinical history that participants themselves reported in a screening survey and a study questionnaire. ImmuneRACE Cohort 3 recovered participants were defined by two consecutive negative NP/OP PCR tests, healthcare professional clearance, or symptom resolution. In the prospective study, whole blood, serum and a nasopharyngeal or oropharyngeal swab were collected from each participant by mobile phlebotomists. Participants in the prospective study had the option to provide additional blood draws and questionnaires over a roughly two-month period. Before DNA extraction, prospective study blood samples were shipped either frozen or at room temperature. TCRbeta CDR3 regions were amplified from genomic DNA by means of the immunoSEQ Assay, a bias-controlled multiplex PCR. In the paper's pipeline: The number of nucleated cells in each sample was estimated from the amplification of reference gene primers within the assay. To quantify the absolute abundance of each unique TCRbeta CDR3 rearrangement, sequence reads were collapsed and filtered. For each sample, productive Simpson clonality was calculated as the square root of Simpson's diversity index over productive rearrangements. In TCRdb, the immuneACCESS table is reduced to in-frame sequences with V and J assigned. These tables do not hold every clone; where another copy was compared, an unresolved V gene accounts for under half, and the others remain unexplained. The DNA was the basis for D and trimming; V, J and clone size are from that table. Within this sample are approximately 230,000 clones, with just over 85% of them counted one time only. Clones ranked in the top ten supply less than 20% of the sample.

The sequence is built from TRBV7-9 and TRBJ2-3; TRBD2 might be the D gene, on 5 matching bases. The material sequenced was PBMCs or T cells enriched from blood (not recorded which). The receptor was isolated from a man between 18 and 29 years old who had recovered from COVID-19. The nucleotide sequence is TGTGCCAGCAGCTTTTCCGGGGCAGATACGCAGTATTTT. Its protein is CASSFSGADTQYF. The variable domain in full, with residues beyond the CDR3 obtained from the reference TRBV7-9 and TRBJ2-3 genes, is DTGVSQNPRHKITKRGQNVTFRCDPISEHNRLYWYRQTLGQGPEFLTYFQNEAQLEKSRLLSDRFSAERPKGSFSTLEIQRTEQGDSAMYLCASSFSGADTQYFGPGTRLTVL.